The entry that follows covers one T cell receptor (beta chain) sequence. Its target is unknown. Using its own MiXCR run on the reads, TCRdb lists one record per CDR3 protein. The sample contains around 280,000 distinct CDR3 sequences, 9.6% of which appear only once. This sample is drawn from a study of T cell repertoires in cytomegalovirus infection. The wider study: Both a matching HLA type and CMV infection were indicated by public TCR beta signatures.

Trimming cost V 4 bases and J 0 bases; bases outside gene matches: 13. The CDR3 consists of 19 residues. CDR1 MDHEN and CDR2 SYDVKM come from the germline V gene. Study-level results: HLA-C-restricted CMV-specific TCR beta clonotypes prevailed in the ex vivo response.

Sequences were obtained from PBMCs. The receptor's source is a human donor in good health (CMV status not recorded). Some clones in this sample may be carry-over from other donors' samples. The V call is TRBV28, the J call TRBJ1-5; 9 bases are shared with TRBD1. This CDR3 is CASSSSDRGPIFSNQPQHF. The CDR3 DNA is TGTGCCAGCAGTTCCTCGGACAGGGGCCCGATATTTAGCAATCAGCCCCAGCATTTT.